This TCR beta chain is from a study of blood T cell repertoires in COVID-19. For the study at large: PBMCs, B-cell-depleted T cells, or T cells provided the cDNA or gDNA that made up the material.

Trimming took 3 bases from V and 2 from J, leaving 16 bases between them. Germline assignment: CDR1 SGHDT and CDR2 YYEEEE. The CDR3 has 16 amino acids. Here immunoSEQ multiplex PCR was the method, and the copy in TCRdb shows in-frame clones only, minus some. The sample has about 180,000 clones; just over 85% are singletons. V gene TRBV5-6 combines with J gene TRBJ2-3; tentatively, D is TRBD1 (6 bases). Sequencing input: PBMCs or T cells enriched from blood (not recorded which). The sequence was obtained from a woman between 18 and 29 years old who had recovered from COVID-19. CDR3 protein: CASSSDRRPNTDTQYF. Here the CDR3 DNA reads TGTGCCAGCAGCTCCGACAGGCGCCCGAACACAGATACGCAGTATTTT. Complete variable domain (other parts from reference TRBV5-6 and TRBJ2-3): DAGVTQSPTHLIKTRGQQVTLRCSPKSGHDTVSWYQQALGQGPQFIFQYYEEEERQRGNFPDRFSGHQFPNYSSELNVNALLLGDSALYLCASSSDRRPNTDTQYFGPGTRLTVL.